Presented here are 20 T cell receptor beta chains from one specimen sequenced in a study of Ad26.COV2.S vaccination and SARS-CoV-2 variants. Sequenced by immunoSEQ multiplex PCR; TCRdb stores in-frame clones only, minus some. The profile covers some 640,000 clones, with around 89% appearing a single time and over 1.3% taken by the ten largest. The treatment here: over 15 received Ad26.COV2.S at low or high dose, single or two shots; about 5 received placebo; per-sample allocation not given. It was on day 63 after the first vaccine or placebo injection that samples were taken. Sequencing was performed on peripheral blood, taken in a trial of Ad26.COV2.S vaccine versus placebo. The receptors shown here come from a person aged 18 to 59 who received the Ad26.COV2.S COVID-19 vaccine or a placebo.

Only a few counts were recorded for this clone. As DNA, the CDR3 is TGTGCCAGCAGCACAGGGACCGTCGACAATCAGTACACCTTC. Encoded protein: CASSTGTVDNQYTF. The chain combines TRBV7-3 with TRBJ1-2, with D tentatively TRBD1 (6 bases). Between the trimmed V and J ends, which lost 5 bases and 11 bases, there was a span of 21 bases. The CDR3 has 14 residues. The germline CDR1 and CDR2 sequences are SGHTA and FQGTGA.

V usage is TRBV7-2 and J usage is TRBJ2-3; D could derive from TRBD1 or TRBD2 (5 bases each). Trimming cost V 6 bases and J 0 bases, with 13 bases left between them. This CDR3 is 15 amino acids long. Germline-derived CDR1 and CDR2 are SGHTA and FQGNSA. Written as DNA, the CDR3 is TGTGCCAGCAGGACCCGGGGCCAGAGCACAGATACGCAGTATTTT. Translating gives CASRTRGQSTDTQYF.

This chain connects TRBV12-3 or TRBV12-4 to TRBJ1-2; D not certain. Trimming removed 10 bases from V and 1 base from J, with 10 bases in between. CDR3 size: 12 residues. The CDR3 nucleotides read TGTGCCACCTCCATCGGTAACTATGGCTACACCTTC. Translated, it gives CATSIGNYGYTF.

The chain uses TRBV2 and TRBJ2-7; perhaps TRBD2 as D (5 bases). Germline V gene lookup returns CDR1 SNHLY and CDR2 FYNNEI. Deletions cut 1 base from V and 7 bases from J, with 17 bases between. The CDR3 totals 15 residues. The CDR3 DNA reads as TGTGCCAGCAGTGAAGGGCGAGGGTTGTACGGGGAGCAGTACTTC. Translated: CASSEGRGLYGEQYF.

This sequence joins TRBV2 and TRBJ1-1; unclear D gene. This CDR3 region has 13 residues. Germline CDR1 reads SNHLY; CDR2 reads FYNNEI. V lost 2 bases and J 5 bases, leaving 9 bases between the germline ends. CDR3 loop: CASSEMARTEAFF. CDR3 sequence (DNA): TGTGCCAGCAGTGAAATGGCACGGACTGAAGCTTTCTTT.

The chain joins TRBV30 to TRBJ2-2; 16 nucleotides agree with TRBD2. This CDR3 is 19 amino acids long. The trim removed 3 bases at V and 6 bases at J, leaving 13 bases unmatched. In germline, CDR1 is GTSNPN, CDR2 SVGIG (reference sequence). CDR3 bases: TGTGCCTGGAGGGAGAGCCTATCCGGGACTAGCGGGAGGGCCGGGGAGCTGTTTTTT. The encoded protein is CAWRESLSGTSGRAGELFF.

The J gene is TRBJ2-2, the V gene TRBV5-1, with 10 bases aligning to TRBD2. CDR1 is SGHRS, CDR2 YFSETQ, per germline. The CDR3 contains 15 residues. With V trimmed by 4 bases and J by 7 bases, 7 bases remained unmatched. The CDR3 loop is CASSLTSGIGGELFF. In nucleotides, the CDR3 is TGCGCCAGCAGCCTTACTAGCGGGATAGGCGGGGAGCTGTTTTTT.

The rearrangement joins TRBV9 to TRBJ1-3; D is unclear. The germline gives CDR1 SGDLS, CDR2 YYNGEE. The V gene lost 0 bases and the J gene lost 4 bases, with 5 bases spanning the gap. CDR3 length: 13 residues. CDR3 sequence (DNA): TGTGCCAGCAGCGTAGGGGTCGGAAACACCATATATTTT. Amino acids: CASSVGVGNTIYF.

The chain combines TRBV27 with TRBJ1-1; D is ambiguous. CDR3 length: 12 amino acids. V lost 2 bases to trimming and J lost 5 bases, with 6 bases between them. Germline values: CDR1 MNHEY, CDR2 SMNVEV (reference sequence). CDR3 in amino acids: CASSLLGTEAFF. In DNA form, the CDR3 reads TGTGCCAGCAGTTTACTTGGGACTGAAGCTTTCTTT.

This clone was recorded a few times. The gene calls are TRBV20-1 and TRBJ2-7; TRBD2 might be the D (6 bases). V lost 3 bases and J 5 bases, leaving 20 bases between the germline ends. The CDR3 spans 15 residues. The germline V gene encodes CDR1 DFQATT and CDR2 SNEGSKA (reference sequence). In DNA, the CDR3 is TGCAGTGCTAGTCTTGGGACTCCCAGGAGGGACGAGCAGTACTTC. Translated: CSASLGTPRRDEQYF.

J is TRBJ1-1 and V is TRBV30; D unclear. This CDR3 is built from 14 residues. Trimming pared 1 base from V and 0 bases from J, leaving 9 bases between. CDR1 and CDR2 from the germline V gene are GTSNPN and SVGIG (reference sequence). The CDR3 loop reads CAWSERHLNTEAFF. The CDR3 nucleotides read TGTGCCTGGAGTGAAAGACACTTGAACACTGAAGCTTTCTTT.

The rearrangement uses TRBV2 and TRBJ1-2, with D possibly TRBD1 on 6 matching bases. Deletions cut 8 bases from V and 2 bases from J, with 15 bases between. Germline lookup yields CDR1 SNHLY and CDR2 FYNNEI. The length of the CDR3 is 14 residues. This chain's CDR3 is CASALGGQNYGYTF. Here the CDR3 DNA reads TGTGCCAGCGCCCTCGGGGGGCAGAACTATGGCTACACCTTC.

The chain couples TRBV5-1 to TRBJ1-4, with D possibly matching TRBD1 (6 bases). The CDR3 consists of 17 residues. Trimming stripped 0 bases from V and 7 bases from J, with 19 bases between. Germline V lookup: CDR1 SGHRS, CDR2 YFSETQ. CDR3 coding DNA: TGCGCCAGCAGCTTGGGCCCCAACAGGGAGGAACCTGAAAAACTGTTTTTT. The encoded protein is CASSLGPNREEPEKLFF.

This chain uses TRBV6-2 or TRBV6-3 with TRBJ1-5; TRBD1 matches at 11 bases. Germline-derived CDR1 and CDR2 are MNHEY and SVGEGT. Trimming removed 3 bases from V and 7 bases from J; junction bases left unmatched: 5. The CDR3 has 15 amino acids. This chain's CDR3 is CASSYPGTGGQPQHF. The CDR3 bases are TGTGCCAGCAGTTATCCAGGGACAGGGGGACAGCCCCAGCATTTT.

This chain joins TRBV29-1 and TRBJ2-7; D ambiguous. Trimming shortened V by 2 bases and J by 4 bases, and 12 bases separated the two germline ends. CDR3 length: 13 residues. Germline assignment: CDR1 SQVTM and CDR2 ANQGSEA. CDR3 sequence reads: CSVESGSAYEQYF. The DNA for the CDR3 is TGCAGCGTTGAATCCGGATCGGCTTACGAGCAGTACTTC.

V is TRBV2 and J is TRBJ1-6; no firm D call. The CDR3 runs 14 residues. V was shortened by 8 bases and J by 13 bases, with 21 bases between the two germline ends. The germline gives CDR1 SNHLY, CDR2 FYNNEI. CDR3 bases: TGTGCCAGCGACGGACTCTCTCCCTTGGGGCCCCTCCACTTT. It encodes CASDGLSPLGPLHF.

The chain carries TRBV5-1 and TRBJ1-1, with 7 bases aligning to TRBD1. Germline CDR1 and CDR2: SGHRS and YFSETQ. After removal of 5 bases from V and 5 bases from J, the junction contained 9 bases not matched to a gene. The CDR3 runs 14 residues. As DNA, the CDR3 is TGCGCCAGCAGACAGGGGACTCTGGAGACTGAAGCTTTCTTT. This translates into CASRQGTLETEAFF.

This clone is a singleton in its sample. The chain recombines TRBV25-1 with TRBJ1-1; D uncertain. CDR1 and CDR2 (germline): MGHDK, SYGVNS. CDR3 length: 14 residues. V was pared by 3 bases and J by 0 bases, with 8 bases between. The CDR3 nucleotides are TGTGCCAGCAGTGAGGCAGGACTGAACACTGAAGCTTTCTTT. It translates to CASSEAGLNTEAFF.

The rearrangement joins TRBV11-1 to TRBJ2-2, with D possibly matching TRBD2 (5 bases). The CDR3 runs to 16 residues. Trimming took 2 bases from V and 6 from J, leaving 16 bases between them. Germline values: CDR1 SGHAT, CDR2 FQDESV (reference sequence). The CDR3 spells CASSLSRGWAPGELFF. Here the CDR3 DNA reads TGTGCCAGCAGCTTAAGTCGGGGTTGGGCCCCCGGGGAGCTGTTTTTT.

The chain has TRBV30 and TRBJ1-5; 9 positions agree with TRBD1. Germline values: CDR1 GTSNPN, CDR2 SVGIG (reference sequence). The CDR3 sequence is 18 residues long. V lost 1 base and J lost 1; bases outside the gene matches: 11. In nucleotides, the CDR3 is TGTGCCTGGAGTGCTACAGAACGGGGGACAGGGAGCAATCAGCCCCAGCATTTT. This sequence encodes CAWSATERGTGSNQPQHF.